This record concerns one T cell receptor (beta chain) sequence. Its antigen is still unknown. Sequencing was performed with immunoSEQ multiplex PCR; in TCRdb, only in-frame clones are kept and a portion is missing. The sample shows tens of thousands of clones, about nine tenths of them seen only once. Trimming removed 5 bases from V and 2 bases from J, with 14 bases in between. CDR1 is SQVTM and CDR2 is ANQGSEA in the germline V gene. This CDR3 is 14 amino acids long. This entry belongs to a study of graft-versus-host responses after intestinal transplantation. Study overall: Multivisceral, liver-intestinal, or isolated intestinal transplants were performed in recipients. The recipients all started with anti-thymocyte globulin induction and then took tacrolimus and steroids for two to four years.

The material sequenced was unstimulated CD8+ T cells sorted from spleen or lymph node cells, taken before intestinal transplant. The source is a human donor who received an intestinal transplant. The chain couples TRBV29-1 to TRBJ2-3, with TRBD2 as a possible D gene (6 bases). As DNA, the CDR3 is TGCAGCGTTCTACCTGCGGGGTTCACAGATACGCAGTATTTT. Amino acids: CSVLPAGFTDTQYF.